This T cell receptor beta chain came from a study of naive and memory T cell subsets. Both TRBC1 and TRBC2 were covered by a beta constant-region primer of two equimolar oligonucleotides. Nested alpha and beta constant-region primers with the SP2 primer drove four PCR rounds on ligated cDNA. In TCRdb, the UMI-ligation and nested PCR reads were re-called with MiXCR into one record per CDR3 protein. The sample yields more than 95,000 distinct CDR3 sequences, about 15% seen once. This clonotype was seen at least ten times. Its antigen is unidentified. Study conclusions and caveats: A few larger clonotypes appeared in naive repertoires, especially CD8, possibly memory cells re-expressing CD45RA. TCR counts from RNA may reflect activation-linked expression changes.

This clonotype was sampled from a human donor in good health. Material for sequencing was naive CD8+ T cells from blood.

The chain's CDR3 is CAISEGDREVGSNQPQHF. The CDR3 DNA reads TGTGCCATCAGTGAGGGGGACAGGGAGGTCGGTAGCAATCAGCCCCAGCATTTT. The rearrangement links TRBV10-3 to TRBJ1-5; 9 nucleotides line up with TRBD1. Germline V gene sequence: CDR1 ENHRY, CDR2 SYGVKD. V lost 2 bases and J lost 0; bases outside the gene matches: 8. The CDR3 is 18 residues long.